The clone carrying this T cell receptor beta chain was counted ten times or more. Its antigen is not identified. Amplification of TCR alpha and beta CDR3 regions from RNA used iRepertoire nested multiplex PCR. Input was about 95-400 ng of tissue mRNA or PBMC total RNA. TCRdb recomputed calls from the multiplex PCR reads with MiXCR, one row per CDR3 protein. The data contain approximately 120,000 distinct CDR3 sequences, approximately 23% of them seen just once; the ten biggest clones take up 12% to 15%. Germline V lookup: CDR1 MNHEY, CDR2 SMNVEV (reference sequence). Trimming took off 4 bases at V and 1 base at J, with 3 bases between the two ends. This CDR3 has 12 residues. This specimen belongs to a study of glioma-infiltrating T cells. Whole-study results and caveats: Gliomas, especially low-grade, showed above-expected tissue-blood divergence; non-neoplastic patients showed below. Tissue and blood shared very few CDR3 sequences.

The chain combines TRBV27 with TRBJ2-3; unclear D gene. Sequenced: glioma tissue, nonneoplastic brain tissue, or PBMCs (not recorded which). The receptor comes from a human donor with low-grade glioma or glioblastoma, undergoing nonglioma brain surgery, or in good health (not recorded which). CDR3 region: CASSSRTDTQYF. Written as DNA, the CDR3 is TGTGCCAGCAGTTCCCGCACAGATACGCAGTATTTT.